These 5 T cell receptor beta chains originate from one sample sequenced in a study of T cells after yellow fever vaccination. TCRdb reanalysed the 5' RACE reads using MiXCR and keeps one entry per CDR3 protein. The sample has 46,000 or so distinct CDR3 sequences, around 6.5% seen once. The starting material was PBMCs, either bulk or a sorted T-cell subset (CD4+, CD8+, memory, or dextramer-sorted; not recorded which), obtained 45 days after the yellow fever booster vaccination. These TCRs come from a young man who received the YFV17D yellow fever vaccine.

CDR3 in DNA: TGTGCCAGCAGGTTCGGGTGGGACAGGGCGGTATACGAGCAGTACTTC. It is translated as CASRFGWDRAVYEQYF. The V and J genes are TRBV27 and TRBJ2-7, with 9 bases that match TRBD1. This CDR3 has 16 amino acids. CDR1 is MNHEY and CDR2 is SMNVEV in the germline V gene (reference sequence). V lost 6 bases and J lost 4; bases outside the gene matches: 13.

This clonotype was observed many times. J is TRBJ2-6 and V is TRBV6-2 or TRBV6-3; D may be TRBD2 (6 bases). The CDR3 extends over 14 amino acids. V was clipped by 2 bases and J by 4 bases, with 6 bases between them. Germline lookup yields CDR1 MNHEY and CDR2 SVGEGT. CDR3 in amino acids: CASSYGGGANVLTF. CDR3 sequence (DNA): TGTGCCAGCAGTTACGGGGGGGGGGCCAACGTCCTGACTTTC.

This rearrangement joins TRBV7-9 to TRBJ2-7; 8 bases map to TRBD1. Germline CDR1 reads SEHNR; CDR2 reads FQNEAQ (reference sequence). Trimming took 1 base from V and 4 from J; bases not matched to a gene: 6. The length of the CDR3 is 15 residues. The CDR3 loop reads CASSLEYRGRYEQYF. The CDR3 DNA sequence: TGTGCCAGCAGCTTAGAGTACAGGGGGAGGTACGAGCAGTACTTC.

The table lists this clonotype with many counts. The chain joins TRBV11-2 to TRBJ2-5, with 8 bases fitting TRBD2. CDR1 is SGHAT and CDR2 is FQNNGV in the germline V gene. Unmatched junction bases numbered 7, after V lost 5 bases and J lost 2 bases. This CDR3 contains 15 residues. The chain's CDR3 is CASSPVAGGQETQYF. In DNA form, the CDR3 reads TGTGCCAGCAGCCCCGTTGCGGGAGGACAAGAGACCCAGTACTTC.

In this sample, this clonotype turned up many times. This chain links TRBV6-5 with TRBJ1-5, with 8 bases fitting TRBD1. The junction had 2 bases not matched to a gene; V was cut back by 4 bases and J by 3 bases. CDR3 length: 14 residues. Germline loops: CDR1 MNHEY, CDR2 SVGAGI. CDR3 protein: CASSSGGLNQPQHF. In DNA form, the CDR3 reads TGTGCCAGCAGTTCAGGGGGCCTCAATCAGCCCCAGCATTTT.